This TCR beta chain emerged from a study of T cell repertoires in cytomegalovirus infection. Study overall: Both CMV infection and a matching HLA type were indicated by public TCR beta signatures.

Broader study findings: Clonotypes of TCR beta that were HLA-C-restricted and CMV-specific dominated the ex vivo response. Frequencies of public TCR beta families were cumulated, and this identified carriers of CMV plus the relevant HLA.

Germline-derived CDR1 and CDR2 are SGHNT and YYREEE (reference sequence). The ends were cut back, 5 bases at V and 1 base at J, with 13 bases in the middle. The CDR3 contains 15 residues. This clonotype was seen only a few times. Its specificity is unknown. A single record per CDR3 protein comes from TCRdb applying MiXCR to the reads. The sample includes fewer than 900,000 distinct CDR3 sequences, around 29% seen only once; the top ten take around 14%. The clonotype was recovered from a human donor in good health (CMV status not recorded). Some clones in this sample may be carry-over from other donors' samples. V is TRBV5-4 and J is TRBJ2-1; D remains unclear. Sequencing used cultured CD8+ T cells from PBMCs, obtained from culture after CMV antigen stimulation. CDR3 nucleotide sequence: TGTGCCAGCAGTGGCTCCCCTGTTTCCTACAATGAGCAGTTCTTC. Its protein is CASSGSPVSYNEQFF.